This T cell receptor (beta chain) was profiled in a study of T-cell memory formation after mild COVID-19. TCRdb re-called the 5' RACE reads with MiXCR, one entry per CDR3 protein. Seen here are approximately 430,000 distinct CDR3 sequences, more than 20% observed once, and the top ten hold around 13%. Germline loops: CDR1 SQVTM, CDR2 ANQGSEA. V lost 8 bases and J 8 bases, leaving 28 bases between the germline ends. The length of the CDR3 is 16 residues. The chain recombines TRBV29-1 with TRBJ2-1; TRBD1 might be the D (6 bases). Sequenced: PBMCs or a T cell subset sorted from them (not recorded which). The source of this sequence is an adult woman who had mild COVID-19 (a few samples of this study predate the infection). Cell type and time point are not known. CDR3 DNA: TGCAGCCACCCCCTTGCAGGGGCTACCTTGGCTGATGAGCAGTTCTTC. This sequence encodes CSHPLAGATLADEQFF.